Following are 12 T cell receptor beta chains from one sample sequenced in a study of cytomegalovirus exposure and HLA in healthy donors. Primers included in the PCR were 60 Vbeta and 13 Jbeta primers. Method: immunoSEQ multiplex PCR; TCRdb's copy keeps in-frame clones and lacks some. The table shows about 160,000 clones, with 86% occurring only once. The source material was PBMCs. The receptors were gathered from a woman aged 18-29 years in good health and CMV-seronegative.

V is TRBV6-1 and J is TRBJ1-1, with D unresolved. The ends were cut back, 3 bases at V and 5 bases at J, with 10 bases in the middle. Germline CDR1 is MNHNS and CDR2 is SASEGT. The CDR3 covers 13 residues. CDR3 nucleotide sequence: TGTGCCAGCAGTGATGTCATTACTACTGAAGCTTTCTTT. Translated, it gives CASSDVITTEAFF.

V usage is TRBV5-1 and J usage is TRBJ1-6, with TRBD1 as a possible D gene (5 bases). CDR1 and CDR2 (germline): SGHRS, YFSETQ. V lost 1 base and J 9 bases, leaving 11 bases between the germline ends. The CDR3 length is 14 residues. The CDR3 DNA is TGCGCCAGCAGCTTGTCAGGGTATGGTTCACCCCTCCACTTT. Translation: CASSLSGYGSPLHF.

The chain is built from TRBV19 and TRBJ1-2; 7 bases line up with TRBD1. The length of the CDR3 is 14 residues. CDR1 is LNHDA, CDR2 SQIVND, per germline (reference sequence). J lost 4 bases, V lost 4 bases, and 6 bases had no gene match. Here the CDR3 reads CASSTQGVSYGYTF. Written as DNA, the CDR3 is TGTGCCAGTAGTACTCAGGGGGTGAGCTATGGCTACACCTTC.

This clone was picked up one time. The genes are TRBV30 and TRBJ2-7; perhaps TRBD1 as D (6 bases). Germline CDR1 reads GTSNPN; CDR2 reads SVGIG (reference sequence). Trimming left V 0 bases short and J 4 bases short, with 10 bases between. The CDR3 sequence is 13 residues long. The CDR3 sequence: CAWSVGTSYEQYF. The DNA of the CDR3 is TGTGCCTGGAGTGTTGGGACATCGTACGAGCAGTACTTC. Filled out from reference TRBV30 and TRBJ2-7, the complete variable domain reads SQTIHQWPATLVQPVGSPLSLECTVEGTSNPNLYWYRQAAGRGLQLLFYSVGIGQISSEVPQNLSASRPQDRQFILSSKKLLLSDSGFYLCAWSVGTSYEQYFGPGTRLTVT.

CDR3 loop: CASRATRTGEYGYTF. CDR3 DNA sequence: TGTGCCAGCAGGGCAACCCGGACAGGGGAGTATGGCTACACCTTC. This chain links TRBV9 with TRBJ1-2; 9 bases fit TRBD1. This CDR3 is built from 15 residues. J lost 5 bases, V lost 5 bases, and 10 bases had no gene match. Germline CDR1 is SGDLS and CDR2 is YYNGEE.

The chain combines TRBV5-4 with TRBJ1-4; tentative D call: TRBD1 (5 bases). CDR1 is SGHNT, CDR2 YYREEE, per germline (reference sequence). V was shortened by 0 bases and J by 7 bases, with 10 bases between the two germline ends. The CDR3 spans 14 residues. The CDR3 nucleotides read TGTGCCAGCAGCTTGGAGGGGTTGGGTGAAAAACTGTTTTTT. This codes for CASSLEGLGEKLFF.

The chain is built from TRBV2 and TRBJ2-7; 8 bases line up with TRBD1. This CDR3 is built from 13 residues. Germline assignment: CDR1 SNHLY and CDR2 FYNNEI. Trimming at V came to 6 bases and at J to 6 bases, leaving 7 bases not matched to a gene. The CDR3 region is CASSAGGSPEQYF. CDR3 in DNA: TGTGCCAGCAGCGCAGGGGGCTCCCCCGAGCAGTACTTC.

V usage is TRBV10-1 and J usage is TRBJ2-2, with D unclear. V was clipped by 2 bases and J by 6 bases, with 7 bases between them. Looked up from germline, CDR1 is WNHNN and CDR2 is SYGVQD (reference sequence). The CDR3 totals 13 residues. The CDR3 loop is CASSEGEAGELFF. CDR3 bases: TGCGCCAGCAGTGAGGGAGAGGCCGGGGAGCTGTTTTTT.

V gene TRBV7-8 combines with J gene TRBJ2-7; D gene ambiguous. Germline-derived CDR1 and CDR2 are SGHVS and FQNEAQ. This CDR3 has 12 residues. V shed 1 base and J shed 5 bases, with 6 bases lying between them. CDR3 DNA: TGTGCCAGCAGCTTAGATCGGGACGAGCAGTACTTC. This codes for CASSLDRDEQYF.

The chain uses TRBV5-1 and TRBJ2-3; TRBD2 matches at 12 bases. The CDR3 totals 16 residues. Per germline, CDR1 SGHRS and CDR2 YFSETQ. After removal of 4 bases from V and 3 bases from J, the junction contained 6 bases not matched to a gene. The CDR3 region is CASSVGLAGLTDTQYF. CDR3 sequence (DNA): TGCGCCAGCAGCGTCGGACTAGCGGGATTGACAGATACGCAGTATTTT.

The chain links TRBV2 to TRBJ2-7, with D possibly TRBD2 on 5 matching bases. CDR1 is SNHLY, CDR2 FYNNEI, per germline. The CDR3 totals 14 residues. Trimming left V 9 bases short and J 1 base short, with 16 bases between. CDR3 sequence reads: CASVPGSGSYEQYF. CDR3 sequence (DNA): TGTGCCAGTGTTCCGGGATCGGGTTCCTACGAGCAGTACTTC. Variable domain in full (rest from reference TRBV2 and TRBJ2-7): EPEVTQTPSHQVTQMGQEVILRCVPISNHLYFYWYRQILGQKVEFLVSFYNNEISEKSEIFDDQFSVERPDGSNFTLKIRSTKLEDSAMYFCASVPGSGSYEQYFGPGTRLTVT.

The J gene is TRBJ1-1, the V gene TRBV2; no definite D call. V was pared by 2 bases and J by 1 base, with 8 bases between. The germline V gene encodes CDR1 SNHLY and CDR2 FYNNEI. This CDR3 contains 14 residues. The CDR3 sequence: CASSETEANTEAFF. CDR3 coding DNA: TGTGCCAGCAGTGAAACGGAGGCGAACACTGAAGCTTTCTTT.